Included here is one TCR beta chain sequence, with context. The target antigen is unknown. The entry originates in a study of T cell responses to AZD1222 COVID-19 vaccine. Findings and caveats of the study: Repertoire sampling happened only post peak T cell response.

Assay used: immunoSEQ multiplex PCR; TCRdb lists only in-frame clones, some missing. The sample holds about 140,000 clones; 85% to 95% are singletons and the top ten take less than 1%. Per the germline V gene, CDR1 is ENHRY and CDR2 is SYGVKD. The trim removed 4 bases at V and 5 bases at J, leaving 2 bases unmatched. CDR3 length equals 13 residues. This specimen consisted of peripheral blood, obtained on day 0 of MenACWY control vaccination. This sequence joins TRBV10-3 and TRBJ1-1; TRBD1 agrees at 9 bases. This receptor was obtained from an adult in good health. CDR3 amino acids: CAISAGTGTEAFF. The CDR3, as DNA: TGTGCCATCAGTGCCGGGACAGGGACTGAAGCTTTCTTT.